This T cell receptor beta chain was recorded in a study of monozygotic twins with inflammatory bowel disease. With regard to this clonotype: No antigen is known for it.

The CDR3 length is 14 residues. There were eight separate reactions per sample in which cDNA was made. TCRdb re-called the 5' RACE reads; one entry per CDR3 protein, DNA not given. The sample table includes over 200,000 distinct CDR3 sequences. Study-wide results and limits: On the inverse Simpson index, IBD patients scored lower for TCRbeta diversity than healthy co-twins.

The chain employs TRBV12-3 or TRBV12-4 and TRBJ1-1; no DNA is available, so the TRBD1 call from TCRdb remains unchecked. The sequence came from a human donor with ulcerative colitis or Crohn's disease, or a healthy co-twin of an affected twin (not recorded which). Sequenced sample: blood. The CDR3 loop is CASSFGTRFTEAFF.